This paragraph reports one T cell receptor (beta chain). Its antigen is not identified. It was with a sample-barcoded 5' primer and a J-beta primer mix that a second PCR of roughly 7 to 12 cycles was run. TCRdb redid the calling of the 5' RACE reads with MiXCR, one entry per CDR3 protein. The sample records some 700,000 distinct CDR3 sequences, around a fifth being singletons. Extracted total RNA amounted to at least 5.5 micrograms for each sample. The sample is drawn from a study of blood T cells in healthy people across ages. General study points: Changes in expanded clonotypes were possibly confounded, as the CMV status of donors was unknown.

Germline CDR1 SGHKS, CDR2 YYEKEE (reference sequence). The ends were cut back, 0 bases at V and 6 bases at J, with 10 bases in the middle. The CDR3 length is 13 residues. The rearrangement uses TRBV5-5 and TRBJ2-7; maybe TRBD1 (5 bases). This clonotype originated in a man aged 70 or older in good health. Sequencing was done on a sample of blood. CDR3 nucleotides: TGTGCCAGCAGCTTGGCAGGGATCTCCGAGCAGTACTTC. Translation: CASSLAGISEQYF.